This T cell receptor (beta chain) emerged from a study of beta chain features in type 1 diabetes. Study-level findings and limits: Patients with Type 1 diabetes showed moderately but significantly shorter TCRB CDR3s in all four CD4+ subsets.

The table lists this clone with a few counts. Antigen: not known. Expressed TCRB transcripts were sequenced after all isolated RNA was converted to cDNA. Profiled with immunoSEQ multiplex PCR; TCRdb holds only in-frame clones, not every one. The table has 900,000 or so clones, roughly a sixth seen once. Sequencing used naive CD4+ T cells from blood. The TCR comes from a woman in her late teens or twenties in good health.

The CDR3: CSVVPKYSDDGYTF. The CDR3 DNA is TGCAGCGTTGTCCCCAAATACTCGGACGATGGCTACACCTTC. V usage is TRBV29-1 and J usage is TRBJ1-2; D is ambiguous. The CDR3 spans 14 residues. Germline CDR1 and CDR2: SQVTM and ANQGSEA. V dropped 4 bases and J dropped 6 bases, with 18 bases sitting between them. Looking up the rest from reference TRBV29-1 and TRBJ1-2 gives the full variable domain: SAVISQKPSRDICQRGTSLTIQCQVDSQVTMMFWYRQQPGQSLTLIATANQGSEATYESGFVIDKFPISRPNLTFSTLTVSNMSPEDSSIYLCSVVPKYSDDGYTFGSGTRLTVV.